Shown below are 22 T cell receptor beta chains from a single sample sequenced in a study of T cells after posttransplantation cyclophosphamide (dated by TCRdb to 2015 to 2016). The library was built by means of the immunoSEQ multiplex PCR assay. Here the immuneACCESS table is served through TCRdb, limited to in-frame sequences with V and J called. Missing clones are a known gap in these copies; in checked studies unresolved V genes cover under half, and the rest lacks a known reason. In this sample the table shows about 28,000 clones, roughly 85% of which occur a single time. Jointly, the top ten make up 2.5% to 4% of the sample. The sequenced sample was PBMCs. The receptors here all came from a man aged 45-65 years.

The chain recombines TRBV27 with TRBJ2-3; TRBD2 matches 11 bases. The CDR3 is made up of 16 amino acids. Germline assignment: CDR1 MNHEY and CDR2 SMNVEV (reference sequence). V lost 5 bases and J lost 3; bases outside the gene matches: 7. The CDR3 protein is CASSAIAGGPTDTQYF. The CDR3 nucleotides are TGTGCCAGCAGTGCAATAGCGGGAGGGCCGACAGATACGCAGTATTTT.

The chain combines TRBV19 with TRBJ2-1; 9 nucleotides match TRBD2. The V and J ends lost 0 bases and 4 bases, in that order; junction bases with no gene match: 1. The CDR3 covers 15 residues. Germline assignment: CDR1 LNHDA and CDR2 SQIVND (reference sequence). The chain's CDR3 is CASSIDLAGYNEQFF. CDR3 DNA: TGTGCCAGTAGTATAGATCTAGCGGGGTACAATGAGCAGTTCTTC.

The genes are TRBV5-1 and TRBJ2-1, with D maybe TRBD1 (6 bases). The CDR3 runs 14 residues. The V and J ends lost 4 bases and 5 bases respectively, with 13 bases between them. Germline-derived CDR1 and CDR2 are SGHRS and YFSETQ. CDR3 loop: CASSQEDRNNEQFF. In DNA, the CDR3 is TGCGCCAGCAGCCAGGAGGACAGAAACAATGAGCAGTTCTTC. Filled out from reference TRBV5-1 and TRBJ2-1, the complete variable domain reads KAGVTQTPRYLIKTRGQQVTLSCSPISGHRSVSWYQQTPGQGLQFLFEYFSETQRNKGNFPGRFSGRQFSNSRSEMNVSTLELGDSALYLCASSQEDRNNEQFFGPGTRLTVL.

On this clone: One end of the junction fails to match germline, which may point to a read error. As DNA, the CDR3 is TGTGCTAGCAGCTGGGGACTAGCGGGAGTTAATGAGCAGTTCTTC. Translated: CASSWGLAGVNEQFF. The rearrangement joins TRBV7-7 to TRBJ2-1; 14 bases map to TRBD2. This CDR3 spans 15 amino acids. CDR1 and CDR2 (germline): SSHAT, FNYEAQ (reference sequence). Variable domain in full (rest from reference TRBV7-7 and TRBJ2-1): GAGVSQSPRYKVTKRGQDVTLRCDPISSHATLYWYQQALGQGPEFLTYFNYEAQPDKSGLPSDRFSAERPEGSISTLTIQRTEQRDSAMYRCASSWGLAGVNEQFFGPGTRLTVL.

In its sample, this clone was seen a few times. V is TRBV7-9 and J is TRBJ1-1, with D hard to call. CDR3 length: 14 amino acids. The V gene lost 3 bases and the J gene lost 2 bases, with 10 bases spanning the gap. Germline V gene lookup returns CDR1 SEHNR and CDR2 FQNEAQ (reference sequence). The CDR3, as DNA: TGTGCCAGCAGCTTTACAGCCGTCAACACTGAAGCTTTCTTT. Translation gives CASSFTAVNTEAFF. The full variable domain, in which reference TRBV7-9 and TRBJ1-1 provide the parts outside the CDR3, is DTGVSQNPRHKITKRGQNVTFRCDPISEHNRLYWYRQTLGQGPEFLTYFQNEAQLEKSRLLSDRFSAERPKGSFSTLEIQRTEQGDSAMYLCASSFTAVNTEAFFGQGTRLTVV.

V gene TRBV19 combines with J gene TRBJ1-6, with 9 bases lining up with TRBD1. Germline trimming cut 0 bases from V and 17 bases from J; bases unmatched to any gene: 5. The germline V gene encodes CDR1 LNHDA and CDR2 SQIVND (reference sequence). This CDR3 is 13 amino acids long. In nucleotides, the CDR3 is TGTGCCAGTAGTATAGATCTGGGACAGGGAATCCACTTT. Translating it yields CASSIDLGQGIHF.

The chain links TRBV19 to TRBJ1-1; 7 nucleotides agree with TRBD1. The V gene's germline CDR1 is LNHDA and CDR2 SQIVND (reference sequence). The V gene end was trimmed by 7 bases and the J gene end by 5 bases; junction bases not matched to a gene: 7. This CDR3 is built from 13 residues. The CDR3 protein is CASKETGWTEAFF. The DNA of the CDR3 is TGTGCCAGTAAGGAGACAGGGTGGACTGAAGCTTTCTTT.

The chain links TRBV4-1 to TRBJ1-1; 9 bases are a match to TRBD1. The CDR3 runs to 16 residues. The germline CDR1 and CDR2 sequences are MGHRA and YSYEKL. V trimming: 3 bases; J trimming: 5 bases; junction bases outside the gene matches: 10. The CDR3 loop is CASSHLPGQGTTEAFF. Here the CDR3 DNA reads TGCGCCAGCAGCCATCTTCCGGGACAGGGTACTACTGAAGCTTTCTTT.

V usage is TRBV6-5 and J usage is TRBJ2-7; TRBD2 might be the D (6 bases). The germline V gene has CDR1 MNHEY and CDR2 SVGAGI. Trimming shortened V by 7 bases and J by 7 bases, and 17 bases separated the two germline ends. The CDR3 totals 13 residues. CDR3 region: CASTVPGVQEQYF. DNA for the CDR3: TGTGCCAGCACGGTTCCGGGAGTGCAGGAGCAGTACTTC.

This chain connects TRBV5-4 to TRBJ2-1, with 14 bases that match TRBD2. CDR1 and CDR2 (germline): SGHNT, YYREEE (reference sequence). J lost 6 bases, V lost 4 bases, and 3 bases had no gene match. This CDR3 spans 15 amino acids. The CDR3 bases are TGTGCCAGCAGCGTGGGACTAGCGGGGGTCAATGAGCAGTTCTTC. It is translated as CASSVGLAGVNEQFF.

The V call is TRBV7-2, the J call TRBJ2-3; TRBD2 might be the D (6 bases). V was cut by 3 bases and J by 6 bases, with 16 bases left in between. This CDR3 region has 15 residues. Germline-derived CDR1 and CDR2 are SGHTA and FQGNSA. The CDR3 DNA reads TGTGCCAGCAGCTTCGGGAAGGGAGGAGCGGATACGCAGTATTTT. Its protein product is CASSFGKGGADTQYF. Together with reference TRBV7-2 and TRBJ2-3, the CDR3 gives the full variable domain: GAGVSQSPSNKVTEKGKDVELRCDPISGHTALYWYRQSLGQGLEFLIYFQGNSAPDKSGLPSDRFSAERTGGSVSTLTIQRTQQEDSAVYLCASSFGKGGADTQYFGPGTRLTVL.

The V and J genes are TRBV6-5 and TRBJ2-7, with unresolved D. Germline lookup yields CDR1 MNHEY and CDR2 SVGAGI. The CDR3 is made up of 15 amino acids. Trimming shortened V by 0 bases and J by 2 bases, and 11 bases separated the two germline ends. The CDR3 coding sequence is TGTGCCAGCAGTTACTCGTACGGTAAAACCTACGAGCAGTACTTC. Translation: CASSYSYGKTYEQYF.

The chain employs TRBV28 and TRBJ2-7; possible D gene TRBD1, 5 bases. V was cut by 10 bases and J by 5 bases, with 21 bases left in between. This CDR3 has 14 amino acids. The germline V gene has CDR1 MDHEN and CDR2 SYDVKM. The CDR3 DNA reads as TGTGCCACCCTACTTAGACAGACGTTGAACGAGCAGTACTTC. Its translation: CATLLRQTLNEQYF.

The chain combines TRBV9 with TRBJ2-1; TRBD2 matches at 12 bases. The CDR3 covers 15 residues. Losses at the gene ends were 3 bases for V and 5 bases for J; bases not matched to a gene: 3. CDR1 and CDR2 (germline): SGDLS, YYNGEE. CDR3 in amino acids: CASSATSGRDNEQFF. The CDR3 DNA reads as TGTGCCAGCAGCGCGACTAGCGGGAGAGACAATGAGCAGTTCTTC.

The chain has TRBV18 and TRBJ2-2; D ambiguous. Trimming removed 6 bases at V and 4 bases at J, with 9 bases between. The V gene's germline CDR1 is KGHSH and CDR2 LQKENI. This CDR3 spans 13 amino acids. The CDR3: CASSPSGTGELFF. The DNA for the CDR3 is TGTGCCAGCTCTCCCTCGGGCACCGGGGAGCTGTTTTTT.

The chain joins TRBV29-1 to TRBJ2-3; the D gene is possibly TRBD2 (7 bases). V was shortened by 8 bases and J by 1 base, with 16 bases between the two germline ends. The CDR3 contains 14 residues. Germline CDR1 and CDR2: SQVTM and ANQGSEA. CDR3 region: CSLRGGEGTDTQYF. CDR3 nucleotides: TGCAGCCTGAGGGGGGGAGAGGGCACAGATACGCAGTATTTT.

This chain links TRBV10-3 with TRBJ2-7, with D perhaps matching TRBD2 (6 bases). This CDR3 has 14 residues. V gave up 0 bases and J gave up 3 bases, with 9 bases separating them. The germline V gene encodes CDR1 ENHRY and CDR2 SYGVKD. The chain's CDR3 is CAISESGGVYEQYF. DNA of the CDR3: TGTGCCATCAGTGAGTCGGGGGGTGTCTACGAGCAGTACTTC.

This sequence joins TRBV5-6 and TRBJ2-1; tentatively, D is TRBD2 (6 bases). The V end was cut by 4 bases, the J end by 0 bases, with 11 bases between. Germline V CDR1 and CDR2: SGHDT, YYEEEE. There are 15 residues in the CDR3. The CDR3 nucleotides are TGTGCCAGCAGCAGGGACTTCGGCTCCTACAATGAGCAGTTCTTC. Translating it yields CASSRDFGSYNEQFF.

V gene TRBV2 combines with J gene TRBJ1-1; 12 nucleotides match TRBD1. The germline V gene has CDR1 SNHLY and CDR2 FYNNEI. The J segment lost 4 bases and the V segment lost 4 bases, leaving 10 bases of the junction unmatched. The CDR3 sequence is 17 residues long. The CDR3 reads CASSVRDRGRLGTEAFF. The CDR3 DNA reads as TGTGCCAGCAGTGTAAGGGACAGGGGGCGGTTGGGCACTGAAGCTTTCTTT.

The chain recombines TRBV28 with TRBJ2-5; perhaps TRBD2 as D (6 bases). The CDR3 runs to 16 residues. Germline CDR1 reads MDHEN; CDR2 reads SYDVKM. Trimming shortened V by 6 bases and J by 5 bases, and 22 bases separated the two germline ends. The CDR3 protein is CASSPQGAGQGETQYF. CDR3 DNA sequence: TGTGCCAGCAGCCCCCAGGGTGCGGGGCAAGGGGAGACCCAGTACTTC. The entire variable domain, with the rest obtained from reference TRBV28 and TRBJ2-5, is as follows: DVKVTQSSRYLVKRTGEKVFLECVQDMDHENMFWYRQDPGLGLRLIYFSYDVKMKEKGDIPEGYSVSREKKERFSLILESASTNQTSMYLCASSPQGAGQGETQYFGPGTRLLVL.

The CDR3 coding sequence is TGCGCCAGCGCCGACGTGAGCCGGAGTTTTGGGACCCAGTACTTC. Encoded protein: CASADVSRSFGTQYF. The chain carries TRBV5-1 and TRBJ2-5; D unclear. The CDR3 sequence is 15 residues long. V was shortened by 7 bases and J by 7 bases, with 23 bases between the two germline ends. Germline assignment: CDR1 SGHRS and CDR2 YFSETQ.

The chain employs TRBV7-2 and TRBJ2-1; the D is unclear. Trimming left V 2 bases short and J 4 bases short, with 6 bases between. CDR1 is SGHTA, CDR2 FQGNSA, per germline. CDR3 size: 13 residues. CDR3 sequence: CASSLNLYNEQFF. The CDR3 nucleotides read TGTGCCAGCAGCTTAAACCTATACAATGAGCAGTTCTTC.